This is a list of T cell receptor beta chains from one sample in a study of blood T cells in healthy people across ages. Each CDR3 protein gets one entry after TCRdb re-called the 5' RACE reads with MiXCR. The data contain 550,000 to 700,000 distinct CDR3 sequences, 27% of them singletons. The specimen sequenced was blood. The receptor set was obtained from a woman in her 70s in good health. The conserved cysteine and the conserved F or W are not part of the CDR3 here. The order of the fields is V gene, J gene, CDR3 protein.

TRBV6-6	TRBJ2-3	ASHKTWSSDTQY
TRBV4-2	TRBJ2-5	ASSRLAGVQGTQY
TRBV28	TRBJ2-1	ASSNPSGGPYNEQF
TRBV6-6	TRBJ1-4	ASSYGTGGGEKLF
TRBV4-3	TRBJ1-1	ASSQEPGGTEAF
TRBV29-1	TRBJ2-1	SGLSRRSYNEQF
TRBV3-1	TRBJ2-2	ASSPRGAGGTGELF
TRBV7-2	TRBJ2-4	ASSLWAGKGKNIQY
TRBV18	TRBJ2-3	ASSPQRQGRTDTQY
TRBV5-1	TRBJ2-3	ASSPGGATSGGRY
TRBV6-2/TRBV6-3	TRBJ1-5	ASSSSEGARNQPQH
TRBV7-2	TRBJ2-3	ASSLVVVSGGATDTQY
TRBV20-1	TRBJ1-6	SAKNPRTGGRASPLH
TRBV18	TRBJ2-5	ASSRAAQETQY
TRBV29-1	TRBJ2-5	SVEESAGGPETQY
TRBV7-2	TRBJ2-6	ASSADSGSGANVLT
TRBV6-1	TRBJ2-3	ASSQDRKGFSLGDTQY
TRBV24-1	TRBJ2-1	DHRGQNEQF
TRBV20-1	TRBJ2-2	SARDVRPSGGAGELF
TRBV20-1	TRBJ2-3	SARVEGAGDTQY
TRBV7-2	TRBJ2-7	ASSSKIGIAYEQY
TRBV5-1	TRBJ2-5	ASSLAPLQGGETQY
TRBV20-1	TRBJ2-7	SARDQESSYEQY
TRBV4-1	TRBJ1-3	ASSQAGTPASGNTIY
TRBV7-2	TRBJ2-5	ASSLWRTQETQY
TRBV12-3/TRBV12-4	TRBJ1-1	ASRFTGVDTEAF
TRBV3-1	TRBJ2-4	ASSQERGIQY
TRBV20-1	TRBJ2-7	SARAGTGDYEQY
TRBV6-5	TRBJ1-2	ASSFFPGEGAYGYT
TRBV10-3	NA	VISDDKRAYEQY
TRBV4-3	NA	ASSQDWGGPGNEQF
TRBV20-1	TRBJ1-2	SARVPEGDT
TRBV6-5	NA	AGRGGNEQF
TRBV20-1	TRBJ2-1	SAPGVAGGINEQF
TRBV12-3/TRBV12-4	TRBJ2-3	ASSVLNTQY
TRBV12-3/TRBV12-4	TRBJ1-1	ASSLSPGNTEAF
TRBV6-5	TRBJ2-5	ASSYNRLSETQY
TRBV7-2	TRBJ2-4	ASSMGQGDAKSIQY
TRBV20-1	TRBJ1-4	SARPTGSKEKLF
TRBV12-3/TRBV12-4	TRBJ2-3	ASSLGRLAVTDTQY
TRBV18	TRBJ2-1	ASSPFRAGSGGYNEQF
TRBV7-9	TRBJ2-3	ASSPPGVSTDTQY
TRBV20-1	TRBJ2-3	SARDPGKDTQY
TRBV7-7	TRBJ2-5	ASSLMPGGQETQY
TRBV20-1	TRBJ1-4	SARDRGGKLF
TRBV20-1	TRBJ2-1	SAQRRDSHNEQF
TRBV12-3/TRBV12-4	TRBJ1-5	ASSPGQGLYQPQH
TRBV20-1	TRBJ1-2	SARTRDRNYGYT